Each of the 5 T cell receptor beta chains below was sequenced from the same sample in a study of cytomegalovirus exposure and HLA in healthy donors. Researchers ran the PCR with 60 Vbeta and 13 Jbeta primers. Profiled with immunoSEQ multiplex PCR; TCRdb holds only in-frame clones, not every one. This repertoire shows 150,000 to 200,000 clones, roughly 80% found once; its top ten account for 0.38%. The source material was PBMCs. The receptors stem from a boy under 10 years old in good health and CMV-seronegative.

The chain employs TRBV11-2 and TRBJ2-1; the match to TRBD2 covers 7 bases. This CDR3 is built from 16 residues. V lost 0 bases, J lost 10 bases, and 12 bases stayed unmatched. From germline, CDR1 is SGHAT and CDR2 FQNNGV. As DNA, the CDR3 is TGTGCCAGCAGCTTAGAAGACCTAGCGGTCCCCCGCGAGCAGTTCTTC. Amino acids: CASSLEDLAVPREQFF.

The chain links TRBV2 to TRBJ2-5; perhaps TRBD2 as D (6 bases). This CDR3 has 13 residues. Germline values: CDR1 SNHLY, CDR2 FYNNEI. V dropped 8 bases and J dropped 4 bases, with 14 bases sitting between them. The CDR3 region is CASVRRAIETQYF. The CDR3 region has the DNA TGTGCCAGCGTTCGGAGGGCCATAGAGACCCAGTACTTC.

V gene TRBV28 combines with J gene TRBJ1-1, with a possible D match to TRBD1 (6 bases). Trimming removed 8 bases from V and 3 bases from J, with 13 bases in between. Germline assignment: CDR1 MDHEN and CDR2 SYDVKM. This CDR3 has 13 residues. The CDR3: CASGKQGYTEAFF. For the CDR3, the DNA is TGTGCCAGCGGTAAACAGGGATACACTGAAGCTTTCTTT.

The gene calls are TRBV11-2 and TRBJ2-1, with 7 bases aligning to TRBD2. This CDR3 region has 17 residues. J lost 5 bases, V lost 0 bases, and 10 bases had no gene match. Per the germline V gene, CDR1 is SGHAT and CDR2 is FQNNGV. The CDR3 region is CASSLDRTSVFDNEQFF. CDR3 DNA sequence: TGTGCCAGCAGCTTAGATCGAACTAGCGTATTCGACAATGAGCAGTTCTTC. Together with reference TRBV11-2 and TRBJ2-1, the CDR3 gives the full variable domain: EAGVAQSPRYKIIEKRQSVAFWCNPISGHATLYWYQQILGQGPKLLIQFQNNGVVDDSQLPKDRFSAERLKGVDSTLKIQPAKLEDSAVYLCASSLDRTSVFDNEQFFGPGTRLTVL.

V and J are TRBV5-1 and TRBJ2-7; 12 bases are shared with TRBD2. From germline, CDR1 is SGHRS and CDR2 YFSETQ. The junction had 2 bases not matched to a gene; V was cut back by 4 bases and J by 0 bases. This CDR3 is 15 amino acids long. Here the CDR3 reads CASSRTSGTSYEQYF. The CDR3 DNA sequence: TGCGCCAGCAGCCGGACTAGCGGGACCTCCTACGAGCAGTACTTC.